The 14 T cell receptor beta chains given below trace back to one sample, sequenced in a study of blood T cell repertoires in COVID-19. Produced via immunoSEQ multiplex PCR; TCRdb's table is partial and in-frame only. Among about 140,000 clones listed, around four fifths were seen once. The sequenced material came from PBMCs or T cells enriched from blood (not recorded which). These receptors all come from a man in his 70s who had been exposed to COVID-19.

The J gene is TRBJ1-2, the V gene TRBV28; D is possibly TRBD1 (5 bases). This CDR3 spans 14 amino acids. From germline, CDR1 is MDHEN and CDR2 SYDVKM. Trimming stripped 4 bases from V and 3 bases from J, with 12 bases between. In nucleotides, the CDR3 is TGTGCCAGCAGTTCGGGGGGGTCTGACTATGGCTACACCTTC. Translated: CASSSGGSDYGYTF.

This clone is a singleton in its sample. The V and J genes are TRBV6-5 and TRBJ1-3; D may be TRBD1 (6 bases). The germline V and J ends were trimmed by 11 bases and 0 bases, with 14 bases remaining between them. Germline CDR1 and CDR2: MNHEY and SVGAGI. The CDR3 consists of 14 residues. The CDR3 spells CASRSGHSGNTIYF. The CDR3, as DNA: TGTGCCTCCCGATCGGGACACTCTGGAAACACCATATATTTT.

The chain recombines TRBV9 with TRBJ1-6, with TRBD1 as a possible D gene (6 bases). Trimming pared 3 bases from V and 7 bases from J, leaving 11 bases between. In germline, CDR1 is SGDLS, CDR2 YYNGEE. The CDR3 contains 14 residues. Here the CDR3 reads CASSATGWNSPLHF. CDR3 sequence (DNA): TGTGCCAGCAGCGCAACAGGGTGGAATTCACCCCTCCACTTT. The full variable domain, its missing parts supplied by reference TRBV9 and TRBJ1-6, is DSGVTQTPKHLITATGQRVTLRCSPRSGDLSVYWYQQSLDQGLQFLIQYYNGEERAKGNILERFSAQQFPDLHSELNLSSLELGDSALYFCASSATGWNSPLHFGNGTRLTVT.

J is TRBJ1-5 and V is TRBV4-1; D is ambiguous. Germline V gene data show CDR1 as MGHRA and CDR2 as YSYEKL. The CDR3 contains 14 residues. V was cut by 0 bases and J by 4 bases, with 7 bases left in between. The CDR3 DNA sequence: TGCGCCAGCAGCCAAGAAAGAGGGAATCAGCCCCAGCATTTT. This sequence encodes CASSQERGNQPQHF.

The chain recombines TRBV28 with TRBJ2-7; 12 bases match TRBD2. J lost 4 bases, V lost 7 bases, and 8 bases had no gene match. Germline V gives CDR1 MDHEN, CDR2 SYDVKM. This CDR3 contains 15 residues. CDR3 nucleotides: TGTGCCAGCACTGGGGTCGGGACTAGCGGGTACGAGCAGTACTTC. Translating it yields CASTGVGTSGYEQYF.

V usage is TRBV2 and J usage is TRBJ2-1, with 14 bases that match TRBD2. V lost 6 bases, J lost 7 bases, and 5 bases stayed unmatched. This CDR3 is 15 amino acids long. Germline loops: CDR1 SNHLY, CDR2 FYNNEI. Written as DNA, the CDR3 is TGTGCCAGCAGGGAGACTAGCGGGGGGGTTAATGAGCAGTTCTTC. It is translated as CASRETSGGVNEQFF.

This clone was detected only a few times. The genes are TRBV19 and TRBJ1-2; TRBD1 is a possible D gene (5 bases). V was clipped by 10 bases and J by 7 bases, with 19 bases between them. This CDR3 is 13 amino acids long. Germline V gives CDR1 LNHDA, CDR2 SQIVND (reference sequence). The CDR3 protein is CATSGVGEGGYTF. Written as DNA, the CDR3 is TGTGCCACCAGTGGAGTAGGGGAGGGTGGCTACACCTTC.

The chain uses TRBV6-4 and TRBJ1-1; 8 nucleotides agree with TRBD1. CDR3 size: 14 residues. Germline CDR1 reads MRHNA; CDR2 reads SNTAGT. Unmatched junction bases numbered 14, after V lost 8 bases and J lost 9 bases. The CDR3 spells CASQVRQGISKAFF. The CDR3 DNA reads TGTGCCAGCCAAGTTCGACAGGGGATCAGCAAAGCTTTCTTT.

This clone was picked up many times. The V call is TRBV15, the J call TRBJ1-2, with unresolved D. V dropped 0 bases and J dropped 8 bases, with 16 bases sitting between them. Germline V gene data show CDR1 as LNHNV and CDR2 as YYDKDF (reference sequence). The CDR3 totals 15 residues. As DNA, the CDR3 is TGTGCCACCAGCAGAGATCTGGAGGGCGCGGGAGGCTACACCTTC. As protein: CATSRDLEGAGGYTF.

The chain recombines TRBV18 with TRBJ2-2, with D unclear. This CDR3 region has 14 residues. Trimming removed 4 bases from V and 7 bases from J, with 13 bases in between. Germline V gives CDR1 KGHSH, CDR2 LQKENI. DNA of the CDR3: TGTGCCAGCTCACTTCCAGTTCCTGGCGGGGAGCTGTTTTTT. This codes for CASSLPVPGGELFF.

This clone came up once. The V and J genes are TRBV19 and TRBJ1-5; 8 nucleotides agree with TRBD1. J was trimmed by 0 bases and V by 8 bases; bases with no gene match: 9. Germline V gives CDR1 LNHDA, CDR2 SQIVND (reference sequence). The CDR3 has 16 residues. The CDR3 DNA sequence: TGTGCCAGTCAGGCGGGGACAGGTTATAGCAATCAGCCCCAGCATTTT. This encodes CASQAGTGYSNQPQHF.

The V and J genes are TRBV19 and TRBJ1-2; possible D gene TRBD1, 6 bases. This CDR3 has 17 residues. Germline CDR1 is LNHDA and CDR2 is SQIVND (reference sequence). Trimming took 3 bases from V and 1 from J, leaving 18 bases between them. The CDR3 DNA follows: TGTGCCAGTAGTATTGGCCCCGGACAGTTACTTAACTATGGCTACACCTTC. Translating gives CASSIGPGQLLNYGYTF.

The CDR3 bases are TGTGCCAGCAGTTACGCTAGGACAGGGGTTCAAGAGACCCAGTACTTC. Amino acid sequence: CASSYARTGVQETQYF. The genes are TRBV6-2 or TRBV6-3 and TRBJ2-5, with 9 bases identical to TRBD1. V was pared by 2 bases and J by 2 bases, with 6 bases of the junction left unmatched. The CDR3 covers 16 residues. Looked up from germline, CDR1 is MNHEY and CDR2 is SVGEGT.

The chain couples TRBV9 to TRBJ2-2; 16 bases line up with TRBD2. Germline V lookup: CDR1 SGDLS, CDR2 YYNGEE. The CDR3 contains 20 residues. The ends lost 3 bases at V and 4 bases at J; junction bases unmatched: 12. CDR3 sequence reads: CASSELGLAGGHRGTGELFF. As DNA, the CDR3 is TGTGCCAGCAGCGAGCTGGGACTAGCGGGAGGGCATAGAGGCACCGGGGAGCTGTTTTTT.